Below are 5 T cell receptor beta chains sequenced from a single sample in a study of cytomegalovirus exposure and HLA in healthy donors. The primer mix had 60 Vbeta and 13 Jbeta primers. Libraries were prepared by immunoSEQ multiplex PCR; TCRdb keeps only in-frame clonotypes and omits some of them. The profile covers about 130,000 clones, with roughly four fifths appearing a single time and approximately 1.7% taken by the ten largest. The source material was PBMCs. The receptors shown here come from a woman aged 50 to 60 in good health and CMV-seronegative.

For the CDR3, the DNA is TGTGCCAGCAGTCCAAGGAGACTAGGAGAGACCCAGTACTTC. It translates to CASSPRRLGETQYF. J is TRBJ2-5 and V is TRBV6-6; TRBD2 is a possible D gene (6 bases). CDR1 is MNHNY, CDR2 SVGAGI, per germline (reference sequence). CDR3 size: 14 residues. Trimming removed 5 bases at V and 4 bases at J, with 14 bases between.

The CDR3 nucleotides are TGTGCCAGCAGTCCAGTGTGGAATCAGCCCCAGCATTTT. This sequence encodes CASSPVWNQPQHF. This chain connects TRBV6-5 to TRBJ1-5; D unresolved. In germline, CDR1 is MNHEY, CDR2 SVGAGI. The CDR3 length is 13 residues. Trimming removed 5 bases at V and 4 bases at J, with 9 bases between.

The sample holds one count of this clone. The chain carries TRBV4-2 and TRBJ2-7; D might be TRBD1 or TRBD2, each matching 9 bases. The germline V gene encodes CDR1 LGHNA and CDR2 YNFKEQ. V was pared by 3 bases and J by 4 bases, with 40 bases between. The CDR3 is 23 residues long. The CDR3 sequence is CASSHAGTGLGIAGDWAFYEQYF. The DNA for the CDR3 is TGTGCCAGCAGCCACGCCGGGACAGGGTTGGGGATAGCGGGAGATTGGGCGTTTTACGAGCAGTACTTC.

The rearrangement joins TRBV7-8 to TRBJ2-5; perhaps TRBD2 as D (6 bases). CDR1 is SGHVS and CDR2 is FQNEAQ in the germline V gene. Trimming left V 5 bases short and J 4 bases short, with 11 bases between. This CDR3 has 13 residues. The CDR3 region has the DNA TGTGCCAGCAGCCCCCGGGAGAGAGAGACCCAGTACTTC. This encodes CASSPRERETQYF.

This rearrangement joins TRBV5-6 to TRBJ2-5; 10 nucleotides agree with TRBD2. J gave up 5 bases and V 2 bases, and 12 bases lay outside the gene matches. CDR1 is SGHDT, CDR2 YYEEEE, per germline. The CDR3 covers 17 residues. The CDR3 region is CASSFVGSGRAGETQYF. The CDR3 nucleotides read TGTGCCAGCAGCTTTGTTGGGAGCGGGAGGGCCGGTGAGACCCAGTACTTC.